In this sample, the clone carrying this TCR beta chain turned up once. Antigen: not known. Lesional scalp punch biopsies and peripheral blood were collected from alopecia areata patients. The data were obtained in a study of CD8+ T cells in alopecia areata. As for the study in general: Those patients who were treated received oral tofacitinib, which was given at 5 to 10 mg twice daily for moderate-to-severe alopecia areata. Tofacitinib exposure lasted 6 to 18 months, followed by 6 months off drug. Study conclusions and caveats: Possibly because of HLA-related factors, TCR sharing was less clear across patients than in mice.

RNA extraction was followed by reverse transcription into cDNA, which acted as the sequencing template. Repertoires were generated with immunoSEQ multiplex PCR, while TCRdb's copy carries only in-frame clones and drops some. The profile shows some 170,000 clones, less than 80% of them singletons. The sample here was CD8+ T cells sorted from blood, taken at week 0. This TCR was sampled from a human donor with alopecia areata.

The CDR3: CASSPYLGETQYF. CDR3 DNA: TGTGCCAGCTCACCATATTTAGGGGAGACCCAGTACTTC. The V call is TRBV18, the J call TRBJ2-5; D is undetermined. The V end was cut by 2 bases, the J end by 5 bases, with 9 bases between. This CDR3 comprises 13 residues. Germline CDR1 is KGHSH and CDR2 is LQKENI.